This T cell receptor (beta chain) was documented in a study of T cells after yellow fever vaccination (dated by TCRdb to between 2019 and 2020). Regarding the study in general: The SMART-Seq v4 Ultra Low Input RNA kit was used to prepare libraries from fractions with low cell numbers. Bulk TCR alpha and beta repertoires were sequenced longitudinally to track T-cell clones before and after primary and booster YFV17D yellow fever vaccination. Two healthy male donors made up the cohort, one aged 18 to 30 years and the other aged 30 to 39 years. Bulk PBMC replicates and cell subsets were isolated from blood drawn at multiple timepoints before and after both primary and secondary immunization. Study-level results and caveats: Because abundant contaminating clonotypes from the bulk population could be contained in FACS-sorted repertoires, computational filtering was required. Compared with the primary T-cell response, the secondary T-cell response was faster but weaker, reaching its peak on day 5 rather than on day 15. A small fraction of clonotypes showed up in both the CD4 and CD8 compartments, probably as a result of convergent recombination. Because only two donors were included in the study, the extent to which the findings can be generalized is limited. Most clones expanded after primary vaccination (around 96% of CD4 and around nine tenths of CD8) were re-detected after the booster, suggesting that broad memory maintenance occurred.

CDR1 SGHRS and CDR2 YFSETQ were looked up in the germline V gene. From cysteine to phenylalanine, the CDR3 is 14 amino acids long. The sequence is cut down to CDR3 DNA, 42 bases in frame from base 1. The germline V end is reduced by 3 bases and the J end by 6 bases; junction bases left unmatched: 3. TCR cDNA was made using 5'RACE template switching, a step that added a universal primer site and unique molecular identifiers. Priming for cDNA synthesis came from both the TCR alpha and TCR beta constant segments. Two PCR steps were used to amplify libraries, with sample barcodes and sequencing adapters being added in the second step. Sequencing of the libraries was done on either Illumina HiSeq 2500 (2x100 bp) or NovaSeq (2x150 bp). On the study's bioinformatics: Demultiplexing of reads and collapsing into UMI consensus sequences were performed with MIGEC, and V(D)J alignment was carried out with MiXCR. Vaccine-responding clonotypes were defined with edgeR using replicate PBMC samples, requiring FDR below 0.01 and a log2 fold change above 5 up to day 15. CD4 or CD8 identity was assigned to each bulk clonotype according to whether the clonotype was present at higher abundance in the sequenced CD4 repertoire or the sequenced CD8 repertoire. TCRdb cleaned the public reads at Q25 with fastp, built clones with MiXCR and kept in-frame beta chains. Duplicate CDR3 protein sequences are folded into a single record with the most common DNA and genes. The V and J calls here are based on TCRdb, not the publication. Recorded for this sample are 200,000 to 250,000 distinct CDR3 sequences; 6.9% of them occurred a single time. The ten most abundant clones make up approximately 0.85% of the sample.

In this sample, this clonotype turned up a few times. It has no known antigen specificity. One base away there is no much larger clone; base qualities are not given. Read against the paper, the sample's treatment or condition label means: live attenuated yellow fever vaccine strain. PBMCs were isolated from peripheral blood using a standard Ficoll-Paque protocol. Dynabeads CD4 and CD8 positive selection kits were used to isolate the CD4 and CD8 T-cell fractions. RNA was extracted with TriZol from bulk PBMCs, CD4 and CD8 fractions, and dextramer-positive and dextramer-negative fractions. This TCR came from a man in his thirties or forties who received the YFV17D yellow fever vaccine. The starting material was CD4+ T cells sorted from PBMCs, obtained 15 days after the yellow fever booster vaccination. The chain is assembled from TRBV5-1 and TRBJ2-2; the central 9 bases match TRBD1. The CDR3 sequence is CASSSGQGSGELFF. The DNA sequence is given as TGCGCCAGCAGCTCTGGACAGGGGTCCGGGGAGCTGTTTTTT.